The clone carrying this T cell receptor (beta chain) was counted ten times or more. Its antigen is unidentified. These data come from a study of T cells in Graves' hyperthyroidism and ophthalmopathy. Study-wide results and caveats: For ophthalmopathy, model prediction preceded onset by a median 6.5 months.

Trimming shortened V by 3 bases and J by 0 bases, and 15 bases separated the two germline ends. Germline V gives CDR1 MDHEN, CDR2 SYDVKM. The length of the CDR3 is 16 residues. Authors of the study amplified TCR beta CDR3 regions from RNA transcripts. The TCR CDR3 was amplified in a first-round RT-PCR using the HTBI primer set. TCRdb reprocessed the multiplex PCR reads with MiXCR, giving one entry per CDR3 protein. The table shows around 250,000 distinct CDR3 sequences, with 24% occurring only once. The sample was blood. This chain joins TRBV28 and TRBJ2-7, with D hard to call. The clonotype comes from a woman between 40 and 55 years old with Graves' ophthalmopathy. CDR3 bases: TGTGCCAGCAGTTTGGGATTGGACCGCAGCTCCTACGAGCAGTACTTC. It codes for CASSLGLDRSSYEQYF.